The 27 T cell receptor beta chains reported below all come from one sample, sequenced in a study of cytomegalovirus exposure and HLA in healthy donors. Produced via immunoSEQ multiplex PCR; TCRdb's table is partial and in-frame only. The profile covers about 120,000 clones, with roughly 90% appearing a single time and nearly 6.5% taken by the ten largest. The sequenced sample was PBMCs. These receptors were collected from a woman between 18 and 29 years old in good health and CMV-seropositive.

V and J are TRBV4-2 and TRBJ2-7, with D perhaps TRBD2 (6 bases). Trimming took 0 bases from V and 1 from J, leaving 13 bases between them. Germline V gives CDR1 LGHNA, CDR2 YNFKEQ. The CDR3 is 16 amino acids. This CDR3 is CASSQDWDGGSYEQYF. The CDR3 DNA is TGTGCCAGCAGCCAAGATTGGGACGGAGGGTCCTACGAGCAGTACTTC.

This clone was counted between two and nine times. V and J are TRBV2 and TRBJ1-2, with D possibly matching TRBD1 (5 bases). The CDR3 is 12 residues long. Trimming took 2 bases from V and 8 from J, leaving 9 bases between them. The germline V gene has CDR1 SNHLY and CDR2 FYNNEI. The CDR3 sequence: CASSEWGRGYTF. The CDR3 DNA sequence: TGTGCCAGCAGTGAATGGGGCCGCGGCTACACCTTC.

The chain links TRBV19 to TRBJ1-1; 8 bases map to TRBD1. From germline, CDR1 is LNHDA and CDR2 SQIVND (reference sequence). V trimming: 7 bases; J trimming: 2 bases; junction bases outside the gene matches: 3. The CDR3 has 13 amino acids. The DNA for the CDR3 is TGTGCCAGTAAGACAGGGGCTAACACTGAAGCTTTCTTT. It is translated as CASKTGANTEAFF.

This clone came up once. This chain uses TRBV29-1 with TRBJ1-1, with TRBD1 matching over 9 bases. Trimming took 3 bases from V and 0 from J; bases not matched to a gene: 8. This CDR3 region has 16 residues. The germline V gene has CDR1 SQVTM and CDR2 ANQGSEA. CDR3 residues: CSVDRTGAPMNTEAFF. The DNA of the CDR3 is TGCAGCGTTGATCGGACAGGGGCCCCGATGAACACTGAAGCTTTCTTT.

The CDR3 protein is CAISDGGGNTIYF. CDR3 nucleotides: TGTGCCATCAGTGATGGAGGCGGAAACACCATATATTTT. The chain uses TRBV10-3 and TRBJ1-3, with unresolved D. The germline V and J ends were trimmed by 3 bases and 4 bases, with 7 bases remaining between them. This CDR3 is 13 amino acids long. The germline V gene encodes CDR1 ENHRY and CDR2 SYGVKD.

This rearrangement joins TRBV5-1 to TRBJ2-5; 9 nucleotides line up with TRBD1. Germline CDR1 and CDR2: SGHRS and YFSETQ. This CDR3 is built from 18 residues. The V and J ends lost 4 bases and 7 bases, in that order; junction bases with no gene match: 20. The CDR3 bases are TGCGCCAGCAGCCCCCTGGGGGGACAGGGTCGCAATCTTGGGACCCAGTACTTC. Encoded protein: CASSPLGGQGRNLGTQYF.

The chain couples TRBV19 to TRBJ2-1; 8 bases are shared with TRBD1. J lost 1 base, V lost 5 bases, and 7 bases had no gene match. Germline V lookup: CDR1 LNHDA, CDR2 SQIVND (reference sequence). The CDR3 spans 16 residues. The CDR3 loop reads CASSLRTGSSYNEQFF. The CDR3 DNA sequence: TGTGCCAGTAGTCTCAGGACAGGGAGTTCCTACAATGAGCAGTTCTTC.

With regard to this clone: A read error may account for a junction end that differs from germline. The chain recombines TRBV7-7 with TRBJ2-2; the D gene is possibly TRBD1 (6 bases). CDR1 is SSHAT and CDR2 is FNYEAQ in the germline V gene (reference sequence). This CDR3 contains 16 residues. CDR3 coding DNA: TGTGCTAGCAGCCCCGTTCCAGGGGCTAACACCGGGGAGCTGTTTTTT. The encoded protein is CASSPVPGANTGELFF.

The chain carries TRBV4-2 and TRBJ1-5; D remains unclear. The CDR3 spans 15 residues. Germline V gene sequence: CDR1 LGHNA, CDR2 YNFKEQ. V lost 0 bases and J lost 4, with 10 bases in between. DNA for the CDR3: TGTGCCAGCAGCCAAGATGACTCCAGAAATCAGCCCCAGCATTTT. It encodes CASSQDDSRNQPQHF.

The chain joins TRBV2 to TRBJ2-2, with TRBD2 matching over 10 bases. CDR3 length equals 16 residues. CDR1 is SNHLY and CDR2 is FYNNEI in the germline V gene. V dropped 5 bases and J dropped 1; count of bases not matched to a gene: 4. This CDR3 reads CASSWPSGGNTGELFF. DNA for the CDR3: TGTGCCAGCAGTTGGCCTAGCGGGGGGAACACCGGGGAGCTGTTTTTT.

The chain couples TRBV5-1 to TRBJ2-3; TRBD2 agrees at 10 bases. Germline assignment: CDR1 SGHRS and CDR2 YFSETQ. This CDR3 spans 15 amino acids. The junction had 1 base not matched to a gene; V was cut back by 1 base and J by 2 bases. In DNA form, the CDR3 reads TGCGCCAGCAGCTTGACTAGCGGGACCACAGATACGCAGTATTTT. It specifies CASSLTSGTTDTQYF.

This clone occurred once. V is TRBV7-8 and J is TRBJ2-6; D call uncertain. There are 15 residues in the CDR3. Between the trimmed V and J ends, which lost 1 base and 2 bases, there was a span of 6 bases. CDR1 SGHVS and CDR2 FQNEAQ come from the germline V gene. The CDR3 DNA sequence: TGTGCCAGCAGCTTAGGCCAGGCTGGGGCCAACGTCCTGACTTTC. It translates to CASSLGQAGANVLTF.

The rearrangement joins TRBV10-3 to TRBJ2-3, with TRBD2 matching over 8 bases. V lost 8 bases and J lost 2; bases outside the gene matches: 6. The CDR3 is 14 amino acids. Germline loops: CDR1 ENHRY, CDR2 SYGVKD. CDR3 amino acids: CAISGGGTTDTQYF. In DNA form, the CDR3 reads TGTGCCATCTCTGGCGGGGGGACCACAGATACGCAGTATTTT.

Only a few counts were recorded for this clone. The rearrangement links TRBV2 to TRBJ1-2; possibly TRBD1 for D (5 bases). The CDR3 totals 14 residues. The V gene's germline CDR1 is SNHLY and CDR2 FYNNEI. V dropped 1 base and J dropped 7 bases, with 13 bases sitting between them. In nucleotides, the CDR3 is TGTGCCAGCAGTGAAGTTAACAGGTCGGGTGGCTACACCTTC. It is translated as CASSEVNRSGGYTF. The full variable domain, rest sourced from reference TRBV2 and TRBJ1-2, is EPEVTQTPSHQVTQMGQEVILRCVPISNHLYFYWYRQILGQKVEFLVSFYNNEISEKSEIFDDQFSVERPDGSNFTLKIRSTKLEDSAMYFCASSEVNRSGGYTFGSGTRLTVV.

The chain couples TRBV12-5 to TRBJ1-1; D is uncertain. There are 12 residues in the CDR3. V lost 1 base, J lost 7 bases, and 7 bases lay in between. Germline CDR1 is LGHNT and CDR2 is FRNRAP. Here the CDR3 DNA reads TGTGCTAGTGGTTTGGCGACGGGTGAAGCTTTCTTT. Translation gives CASGLATGEAFF.

The CDR3 protein is CASSPRDRAGRDTQYF. The DNA of the CDR3 is TGTGCCAGCAGCCCACGGGACAGGGCGGGAAGAGATACGCAGTATTTT. J is TRBJ2-3 and V is TRBV9, with TRBD1 matching over 9 bases. The germline V gene encodes CDR1 SGDLS and CDR2 YYNGEE. J lost 5 bases, V lost 4 bases, and 11 bases had no gene match. The CDR3 extends over 16 amino acids.

The rearrangement links TRBV5-1 to TRBJ2-5; TRBD2 matches at 9 bases. With V trimmed by 4 bases and J by 5 bases, 6 bases remained unmatched. The germline gives CDR1 SGHRS, CDR2 YFSETQ. The CDR3 is 14 residues long. CDR3 loop: CASSAQTSGETQYF. The CDR3 coding sequence is TGCGCCAGCAGCGCACAAACTAGCGGGGAGACCCAGTACTTC.

In this sample, this clone turned up once. V usage is TRBV6-5 and J usage is TRBJ1-1; 10 nucleotides agree with TRBD1. CDR3 size: 15 residues. Germline V gene lookup returns CDR1 MNHEY and CDR2 SVGAGI. J was trimmed by 6 bases and V by 6 bases; bases with no gene match: 10. CDR3 protein: CASRRTGGKSAEAFF. As DNA, the CDR3 is TGTGCCAGCAGGCGGACAGGGGGTAAGAGTGCTGAAGCTTTCTTT.

The chain carries TRBV5-4 and TRBJ1-1; maybe TRBD1 (5 bases). Germline V CDR1 and CDR2: SGHNT, YYREEE (reference sequence). The CDR3 length is 13 residues. Trimming took off 5 bases at V and 0 bases at J, with 8 bases between the two ends. CDR3 amino acids: CASRWGMNTEAFF. The CDR3 bases are TGTGCCAGCAGATGGGGCATGAACACTGAAGCTTTCTTT.

The rearrangement uses TRBV7-9 and TRBJ2-2; 16 positions match TRBD2. Germline V gene lookup returns CDR1 SEHNR and CDR2 FQNEAQ (reference sequence). The CDR3 runs 19 residues. Trimming removed 5 bases from V and 6 bases from J; junction bases left unmatched: 12. In DNA form, the CDR3 reads TGTGCCAGCAGCCCGACGACCGGGACTAGCGGGGGGGTGGCCGGGGAGCTGTTTTTT. Residues: CASSPTTGTSGGVAGELFF.

The chain uses TRBV6-5 and TRBJ1-6; D ambiguous. Germline-derived CDR1 and CDR2 are MNHEY and SVGAGI. The CDR3 has 11 amino acids. V was shortened by 5 bases and J by 10 bases, with 6 bases between the two germline ends. In nucleotides, the CDR3 is TGTGCCAGCAGTGAAGCATCACCCCTCCACTTT. Its translation: CASSEASPLHF.

This clone was seen only once. The V and J genes are TRBV18 and TRBJ2-7, with TRBD1 as a possible D gene (7 bases). Germline V lookup: CDR1 KGHSH, CDR2 LQKENI. Trimming took 3 bases from V and 0 from J, leaving 12 bases between them. CDR3 length equals 15 residues. The CDR3 is CASSPGQGGSYEQYF. The CDR3 DNA sequence: TGTGCCAGCTCACCTGGGCAGGGGGGCTCCTACGAGCAGTACTTC.

This clone was counted once. This chain links TRBV4-2 with TRBJ2-5; the match to TRBD2 covers 13 bases. The CDR3 has 16 residues. Germline-derived CDR1 and CDR2 are LGHNA and YNFKEQ. V was clipped by 4 bases and J by 5 bases; unmatched bases: 7. This chain's CDR3 is CASSPGLAGESETQYF. Here the CDR3 DNA reads TGTGCCAGCAGCCCCGGACTAGCGGGGGAATCGGAGACCCAGTACTTC.

The rearrangement uses TRBV5-4 and TRBJ2-7; 12 bases map to TRBD2. The V gene end was trimmed by 5 bases and the J gene end by 1 base; junction bases not matched to a gene: 4. CDR3 size: 15 residues. Germline CDR1 reads SGHNT; CDR2 reads YYREEE (reference sequence). CDR3 nucleotide sequence: TGTGCCAGCAGTCAAGGACTAGCGGGATCCTACGAGCAGTACTTC. It encodes CASSQGLAGSYEQYF. The full variable domain, rest sourced from reference TRBV5-4 and TRBJ2-7, is ETGVTQSPTHLIKTRGQQVTLRCSSQSGHNTVSWYQQALGQGPQFIFQYYREEENGRGNFPPRFSGLQFPNYSSELNVNALELDDSALYLCASSQGLAGSYEQYFGPGTRLTVT.

The V and J genes are TRBV4-1 and TRBJ2-1; 9 nucleotides match TRBD2. CDR3 length: 13 amino acids. Trimming cost V 1 base and J 14 bases; bases outside gene matches: 6. Germline V gives CDR1 MGHRA, CDR2 YSYEKL. CDR3 protein: CASSQGVGGGEFF. In DNA form, the CDR3 reads TGCGCCAGCAGCCAAGGAGTCGGCGGGGGGGAGTTCTTC.

This chain connects TRBV5-6 to TRBJ2-5, with a possible D match to TRBD1 (5 bases). The CDR3 runs 14 residues. Trimming took 6 bases from V and 0 from J, leaving 12 bases between them. Germline V lookup: CDR1 SGHDT, CDR2 YYEEEE. The CDR3 is CASMDQGNQETQYF. CDR3 bases: TGTGCCAGCATGGACCAGGGAAACCAAGAGACCCAGTACTTC.

The chain is built from TRBV9 and TRBJ1-2; 8 positions agree with TRBD1. Germline assignment: CDR1 SGDLS and CDR2 YYNGEE. This CDR3 spans 15 amino acids. V shed 2 bases, J shed 1 base, and the junction held 4 bases outside the gene matches. This CDR3 is CASSVGQGRNYGYTF. The DNA of the CDR3 is TGTGCCAGCAGCGTTGGACAGGGCCGTAACTATGGCTACACCTTC. Based on the CDR3 plus reference TRBV9 and TRBJ1-2, the full variable domain is DSGVTQTPKHLITATGQRVTLRCSPRSGDLSVYWYQQSLDQGLQFLIQYYNGEERAKGNILERFSAQQFPDLHSELNLSSLELGDSALYFCASSVGQGRNYGYTFGSGTRLTVV.